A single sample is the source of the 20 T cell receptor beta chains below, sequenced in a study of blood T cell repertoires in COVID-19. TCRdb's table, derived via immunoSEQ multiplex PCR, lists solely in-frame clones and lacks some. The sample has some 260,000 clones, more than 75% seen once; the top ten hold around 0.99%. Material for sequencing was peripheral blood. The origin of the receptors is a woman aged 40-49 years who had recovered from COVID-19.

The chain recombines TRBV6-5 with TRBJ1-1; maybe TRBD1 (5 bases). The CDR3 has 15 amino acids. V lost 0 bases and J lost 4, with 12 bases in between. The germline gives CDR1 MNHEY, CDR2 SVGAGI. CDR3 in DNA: TGTGCCAGCAGTTACTCGAGGAGGGGTATCACTGAAGCTTTCTTT. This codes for CASSYSRRGITEAFF.

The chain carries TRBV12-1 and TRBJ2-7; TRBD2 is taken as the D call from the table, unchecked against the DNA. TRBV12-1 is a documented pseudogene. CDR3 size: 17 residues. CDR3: CASTPTWTSRRSYEQYV. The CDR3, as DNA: TGTGCCAGCACACCAACATGGACTAGCCGGAGAAGCTACGAGCAGTACGTC.

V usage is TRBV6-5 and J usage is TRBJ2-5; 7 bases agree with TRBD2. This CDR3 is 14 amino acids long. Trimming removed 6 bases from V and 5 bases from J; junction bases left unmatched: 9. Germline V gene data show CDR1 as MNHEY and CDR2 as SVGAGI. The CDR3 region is CASSRLAGGETQYF. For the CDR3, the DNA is TGTGCCAGCAGCAGACTAGCTGGGGGGGAGACCCAGTACTTC.

The CDR3 protein is CASSPGPTQEYNEQFF. In DNA, the CDR3 is TGTGCCAGCTCACCAGGGCCCACACAGGAGTACAATGAGCAGTTCTTC. This chain connects TRBV18 to TRBJ2-1, with D possibly being TRBD1 (5 bases). The CDR3 contains 16 residues. The V end was cut by 2 bases, the J end by 4 bases, with 15 bases between. Germline-derived CDR1 and CDR2 are KGHSH and LQKENI.

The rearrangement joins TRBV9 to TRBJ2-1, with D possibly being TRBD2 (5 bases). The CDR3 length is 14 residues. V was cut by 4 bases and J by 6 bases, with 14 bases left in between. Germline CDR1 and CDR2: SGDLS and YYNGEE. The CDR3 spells CASSPRTRGNEQFF. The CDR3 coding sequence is TGTGCCAGCAGCCCCAGGACTCGCGGCAATGAGCAGTTCTTC.

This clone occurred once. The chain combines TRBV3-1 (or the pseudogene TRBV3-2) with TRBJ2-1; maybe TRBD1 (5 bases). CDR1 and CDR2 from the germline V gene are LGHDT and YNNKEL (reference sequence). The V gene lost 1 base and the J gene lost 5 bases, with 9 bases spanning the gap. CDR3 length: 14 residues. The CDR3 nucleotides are TGTGCCAGCAGCCAAGGGACAAGAAACAATGAGCAGTTCTTC. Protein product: CASSQGTRNNEQFF.

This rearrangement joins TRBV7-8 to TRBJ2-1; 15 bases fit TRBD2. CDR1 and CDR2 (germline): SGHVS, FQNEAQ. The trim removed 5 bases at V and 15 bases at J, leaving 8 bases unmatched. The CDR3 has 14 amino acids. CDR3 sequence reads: CASSPRTSGRVLFF. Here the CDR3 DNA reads TGTGCCAGCAGCCCCCGGACTAGCGGGAGGGTTTTGTTCTTC. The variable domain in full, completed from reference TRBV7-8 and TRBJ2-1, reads GAGVSQSPRYKVAKRGQDVALRCDPISGHVSLFWYQQALGQGPEFLTYFQNEAQLDKSGLPSDRFFAERPEGSVSTLKIQRTQQEDSAVYLCASSPRTSGRVLFFGPGTRLTVL.

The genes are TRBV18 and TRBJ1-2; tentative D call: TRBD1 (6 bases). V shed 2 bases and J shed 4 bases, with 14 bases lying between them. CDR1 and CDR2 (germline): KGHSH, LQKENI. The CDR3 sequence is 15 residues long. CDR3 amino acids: CASSPGYRAPYGYTF. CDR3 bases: TGTGCCAGCTCACCAGGATACAGGGCGCCCTATGGCTACACCTTC.

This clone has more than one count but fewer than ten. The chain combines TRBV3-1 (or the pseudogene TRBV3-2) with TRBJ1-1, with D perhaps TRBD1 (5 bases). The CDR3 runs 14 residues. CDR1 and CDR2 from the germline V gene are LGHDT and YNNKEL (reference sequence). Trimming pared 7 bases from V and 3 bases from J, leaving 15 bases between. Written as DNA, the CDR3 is TGTGCCAGCACCCCCCGGGGGGGTGACACTGAAGCTTTCTTT. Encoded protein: CASTPRGGDTEAFF.

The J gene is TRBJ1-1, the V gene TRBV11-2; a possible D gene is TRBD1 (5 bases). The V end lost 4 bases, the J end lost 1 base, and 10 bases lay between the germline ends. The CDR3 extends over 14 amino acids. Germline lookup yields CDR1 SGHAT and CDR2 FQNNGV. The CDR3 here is CASSWVGGNTEAFF. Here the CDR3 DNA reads TGTGCCAGCAGCTGGGTGGGGGGGAACACTGAAGCTTTCTTT. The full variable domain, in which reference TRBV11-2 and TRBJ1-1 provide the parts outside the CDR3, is EAGVAQSPRYKIIEKRQSVAFWCNPISGHATLYWYQQILGQGPKLLIQFQNNGVVDDSQLPKDRFSAERLKGVDSTLKIQPAKLEDSAVYLCASSWVGGNTEAFFGQGTRLTVV.

The CDR3: CASSDGLAGSYEQYV. CDR3 bases: TGTGCCAGCAGTGATGGACTAGCGGGCTCCTACGAGCAGTACGTC. V gene TRBV6-1 combines with J gene TRBJ2-7; 11 nucleotides match TRBD2. The CDR3 contains 15 residues. Germline CDR1 is MNHNS and CDR2 is SASEGT. Germline trimming cut 3 bases from V and 0 bases from J; bases unmatched to any gene: 1.

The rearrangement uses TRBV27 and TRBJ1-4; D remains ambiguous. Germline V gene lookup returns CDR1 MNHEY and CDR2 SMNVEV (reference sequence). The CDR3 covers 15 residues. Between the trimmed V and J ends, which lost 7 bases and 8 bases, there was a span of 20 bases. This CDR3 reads CASTKGGPLREKLFF. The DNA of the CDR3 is TGTGCCAGCACCAAGGGAGGGCCCTTAAGAGAAAAACTGTTTTTT.

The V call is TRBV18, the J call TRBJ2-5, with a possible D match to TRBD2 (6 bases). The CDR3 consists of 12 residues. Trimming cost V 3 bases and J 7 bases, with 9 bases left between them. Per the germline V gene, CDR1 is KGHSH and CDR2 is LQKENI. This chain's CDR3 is CASSPSEGTQYF. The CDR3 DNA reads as TGTGCCAGCTCACCGTCGGAGGGGACCCAGTACTTC.

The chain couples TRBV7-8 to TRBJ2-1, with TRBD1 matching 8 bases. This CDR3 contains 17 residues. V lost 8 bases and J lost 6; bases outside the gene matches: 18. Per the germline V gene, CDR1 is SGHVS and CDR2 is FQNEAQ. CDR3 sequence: CASAPLVGTGKSNEQFF. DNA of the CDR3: TGTGCCAGCGCCCCCCTGGTGGGGACAGGTAAAAGCAATGAGCAGTTCTTC.

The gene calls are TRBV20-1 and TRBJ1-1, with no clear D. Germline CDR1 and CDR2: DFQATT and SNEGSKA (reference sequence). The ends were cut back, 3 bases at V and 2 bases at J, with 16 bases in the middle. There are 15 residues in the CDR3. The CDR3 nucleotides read TGCAGTGCTAGTTATCCGTCGGGAGCCAACACTGAAGCTTTCTTT. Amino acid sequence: CSASYPSGANTEAFF.

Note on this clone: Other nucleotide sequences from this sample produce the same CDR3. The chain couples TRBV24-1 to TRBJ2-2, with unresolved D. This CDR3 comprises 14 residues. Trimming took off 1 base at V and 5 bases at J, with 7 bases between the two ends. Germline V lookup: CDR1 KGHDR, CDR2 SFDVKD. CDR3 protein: CATSDFPRTGELFF. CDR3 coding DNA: TGTGCCACCAGTGATTTTCCCAGGACCGGGGAGCTGTTTTTT.

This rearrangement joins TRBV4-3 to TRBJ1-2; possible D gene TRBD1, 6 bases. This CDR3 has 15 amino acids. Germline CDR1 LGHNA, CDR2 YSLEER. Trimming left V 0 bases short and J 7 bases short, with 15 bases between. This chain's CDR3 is CASSQDRQGRGGYTF. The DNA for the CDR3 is TGCGCCAGCAGCCAAGATCGGCAGGGGCGAGGTGGCTACACCTTC.

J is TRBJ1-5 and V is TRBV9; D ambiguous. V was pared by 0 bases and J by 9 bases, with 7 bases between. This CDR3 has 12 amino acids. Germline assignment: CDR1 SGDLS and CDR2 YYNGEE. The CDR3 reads CASSVGTGPQHF. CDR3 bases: TGTGCCAGCAGCGTAGGAACGGGGCCCCAGCATTTT.

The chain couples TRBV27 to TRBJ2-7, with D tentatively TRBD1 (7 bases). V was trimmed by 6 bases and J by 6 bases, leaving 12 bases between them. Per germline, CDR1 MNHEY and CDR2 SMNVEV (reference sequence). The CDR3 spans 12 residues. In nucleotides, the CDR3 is TGTGCCAGCAGCTACCAGGGGGGCGAGCAGTACTTC. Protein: CASSYQGGEQYF.

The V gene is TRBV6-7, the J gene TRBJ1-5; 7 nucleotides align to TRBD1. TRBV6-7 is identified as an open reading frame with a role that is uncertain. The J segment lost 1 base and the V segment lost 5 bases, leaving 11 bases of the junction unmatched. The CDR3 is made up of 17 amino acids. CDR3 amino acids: CASSPRPEGASNQPQHF. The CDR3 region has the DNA TGTGCCAGCAGTCCCCGTCCCGAGGGGGCAAGCAATCAGCCCCAGCATTTT.